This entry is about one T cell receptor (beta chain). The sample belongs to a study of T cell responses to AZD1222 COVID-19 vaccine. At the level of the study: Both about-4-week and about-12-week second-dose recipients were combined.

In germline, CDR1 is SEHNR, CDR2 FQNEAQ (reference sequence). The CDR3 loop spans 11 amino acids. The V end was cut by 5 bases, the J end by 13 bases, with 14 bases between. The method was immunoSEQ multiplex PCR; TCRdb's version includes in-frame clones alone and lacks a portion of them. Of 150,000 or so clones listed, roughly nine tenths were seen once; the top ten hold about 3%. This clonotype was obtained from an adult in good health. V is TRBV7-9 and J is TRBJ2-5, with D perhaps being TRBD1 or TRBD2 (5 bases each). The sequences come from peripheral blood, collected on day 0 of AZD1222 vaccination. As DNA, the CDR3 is TGTGCCAGCAGCCAACAGGACACTAGGTACTTC. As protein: CASSQQDTRYF.